One and the same sample provided the 7 T cell receptor beta chains below, sequenced in a study of Tregs in tolerant kidney transplant recipients. Method: immunoSEQ multiplex PCR; TCRdb's copy keeps in-frame clones and lacks some. The sample table sets out more than 30,000 clones. The starting material was CD8+ T cells from blood, obtained before the transplant. The receptor set was obtained from a human donor who received a combined kidney and bone marrow transplant.

On this clone itself: Read coverage stops 3 residues before the CDR3 terminus; the germline J gene supplies the remainder. The rearrangement uses TRBV19 and TRBJ2-7, with 7 bases matching TRBD1. The CDR3 runs to 15 residues. The trim removed 3 bases at V and 2 bases at J, leaving 7 bases unmatched. Germline V gene sequence: CDR1 LNHDA, CDR2 SQIVND (reference sequence). CDR3 residues: CASSMSGTAAYEQYF. The sequenced CDR3 bases are TGTGCCAGTAGTATGTCCGGGACAGCTGCCTACGAG.

A remark on this clone: The CDR3 goes on 3 residues after the read ends, and that part is filled in from the germline J gene. The chain links TRBV7-3 to TRBJ2-3, with 12 bases fitting TRBD2. Germline V gives CDR1 SGHTA, CDR2 FQGTGA. The CDR3 runs to 14 residues. Trimming removed 4 bases from V and 6 bases from J; junction bases left unmatched: 2. CDR3 bases read: TGTGCCAGCAGCTCAGGGACTAGCGGGGATACG. Amino acids: CASSSGTSGDT. Given in full, the CDR3 is CASSSGTSGDTQYF.

Of note for this clone: Germline is not matched at one junction end, which may reflect a read error. The CDR3 goes on 3 residues after the read ends, and that part is filled in from the germline J gene. V and J are TRBV4-2 and TRBJ1-4, with unresolved D. Germline values: CDR1 LGHNA, CDR2 YNFKEQ. The CDR3 loop spans 16 amino acids. The covered CDR3 bases are TGCGCCAGCAGCCAAGAATGGGCGACGGGGAATGAAAAA. It is translated as CASSQEWATGNEK. The entire CDR3 is CASSQEWATGNEKLFF.

Incomplete CDR3 DNA: TGTGCCTGGACCTCCAGGAGCGGAGTCTACAATGAG. Protein: CAWTSRSGVYNE. The entire CDR3 is CAWTSRSGVYNEQFF. This chain connects TRBV30 to TRBJ2-1, with D maybe TRBD2 (5 bases). The read halts 3 residues ahead of the CDR3 end, with the missing end drawn from the germline J gene. Per the germline V gene, CDR1 is GTSNPN and CDR2 is SVGIG (reference sequence). This CDR3 contains 15 residues. The germline V and J ends were trimmed by 4 bases and 3 bases, with 16 bases remaining between them.

Of note for this clone: The read gets to within 3 residues of the CDR3 end, and the germline J gene fills in the rest. The V call is TRBV7-8, the J call TRBJ1-5; D ambiguous. The germline V and J ends were trimmed by 1 base and 8 bases, with 21 bases remaining between them. Germline V gene sequence: CDR1 SGHVS, CDR2 FQNEAQ. The CDR3 runs 17 residues. The CDR3 bases that were read are TGTGCCAGCAGCTTAGACCCCAGACTATTTCCGTCGGAGCCC. It encodes CASSLDPRLFPSEP. The entire CDR3 reads CASSLDPRLFPSEPQHF.

Details on this clone: Read data end 3 residues before the CDR3 end; the end is taken from the germline J gene. The chain combines TRBV6-2 or TRBV6-3 with TRBJ1-4, with TRBD1 matching 8 bases. There are 15 residues in the CDR3. V lost 5 bases, J lost 5 bases, and 7 bases stayed unmatched. The germline gives CDR1 MNHEY, CDR2 SVGEGT. CDR3 amino acids: CASSTTGTGNEKLFF. Incomplete CDR3 DNA: TGTGCCAGCAGTACGACCGGGACAGGCAATGAAAAA.

Concerning this clone: Read sequence stops 3 residues before the CDR3 end, and the germline J gene provides the missing end. The chain recombines TRBV7-3 with TRBJ2-3; TRBD2 aligns across 11 bases. Losses at the gene ends were 5 bases for V and 4 bases for J; bases not matched to a gene: 5. CDR3 length equals 15 residues. Per germline, CDR1 SGHTA and CDR2 FQGTGA. This CDR3 reads CASSPLAGGSDTQYF. The sequenced part of the CDR3 DNA is TGTGCCAGCAGCCCTCTAGCGGGAGGATCAGATACG.